This T cell receptor beta chain originates from a study of regulatory T cells in long-lasting Graves disease. The CDR3 loop spans 16 amino acids. The V end lost 1 base, the J end lost 1 base, and 12 bases lay between the germline ends. Germline CDR1 SGHTS, CDR2 YDEGEE. As for time point: newly diagnosed GD, antithyroid drugs for less than 3 months. PBMCs were the source of the RNA used for TCR sequencing. This clonotype was counted ten times or more. Through Arm-PCR of CDR3 regions and iRepertoire HTBI primers, TCR beta libraries were built. From the multiplex PCR reads, TCRdb called clonotypes with MiXCR, one entry per CDR3 protein. The repertoire holds a few hundred thousand distinct CDR3 sequences, with 13% to 15% as singletons. Another study also made use of these data, one on T cells in Graves' hyperthyroidism and ophthalmopathy. That publication notes: First-round RT-PCR with HTBI primers amplified the TCR CDR3 region.

This chain joins TRBV5-8 and TRBJ1-5, with D unresolved. The sequence came from a woman aged 50 to 60 with Graves disease. This material consisted of peripheral blood mononuclear cells (PBMCs), taken at new diagnosis, from a patient treated with antithyroid drugs. CDR3 nucleotides: TGTGCCAGCAGCTTGTATAGGGTTGGGAGCAATCAGCCCCAGCATTTT. This sequence encodes CASSLYRVGSNQPQHF.